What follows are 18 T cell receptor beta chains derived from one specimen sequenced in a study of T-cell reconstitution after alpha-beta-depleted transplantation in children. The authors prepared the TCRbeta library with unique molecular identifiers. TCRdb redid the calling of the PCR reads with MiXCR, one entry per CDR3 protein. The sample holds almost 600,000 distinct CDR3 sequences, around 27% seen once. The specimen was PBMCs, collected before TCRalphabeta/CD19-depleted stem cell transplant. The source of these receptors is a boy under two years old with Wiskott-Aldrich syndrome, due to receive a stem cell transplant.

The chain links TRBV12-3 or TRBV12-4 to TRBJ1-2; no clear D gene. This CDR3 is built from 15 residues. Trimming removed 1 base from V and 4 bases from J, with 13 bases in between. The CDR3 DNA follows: TGTGCCAGCAGTTTAGGGGTACGGTCATCCTATGGCTACACCTTC. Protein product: CASSLGVRSSYGYTF.

The CDR3 DNA reads TGTGCCATCAGGCCGGAAGAGTATGGCTACACCTTC. Its translation is CAIRPEEYGYTF. The gene calls are TRBV10-3 and TRBJ1-2; D gene ambiguous. V was clipped by 6 bases and J by 5 bases, with 10 bases between them. CDR3 length equals 12 residues. Germline-derived CDR1 and CDR2 are ENHRY and SYGVKD.

The CDR3, as DNA: TGCAGTGCTAGAGTGGCGGGAGCCTACAATGAGCAGTTCTTC. Translated: CSARVAGAYNEQFF. The J gene is TRBJ2-1, the V gene TRBV20-1; TRBD2 matches 7 bases. The germline CDR1 and CDR2 sequences are DFQATT and SNEGSKA (reference sequence). Trimming cost V 1 base and J 2 bases; bases outside gene matches: 2. The CDR3 sequence is 14 residues long.

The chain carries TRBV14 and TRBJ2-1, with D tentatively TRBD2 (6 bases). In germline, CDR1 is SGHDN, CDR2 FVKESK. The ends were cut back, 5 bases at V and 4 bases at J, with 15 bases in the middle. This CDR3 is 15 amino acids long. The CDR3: CASSCTWRGYNEQFF. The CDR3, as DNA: TGTGCCAGCAGCTGCACGTGGCGGGGTTACAATGAGCAGTTCTTC.

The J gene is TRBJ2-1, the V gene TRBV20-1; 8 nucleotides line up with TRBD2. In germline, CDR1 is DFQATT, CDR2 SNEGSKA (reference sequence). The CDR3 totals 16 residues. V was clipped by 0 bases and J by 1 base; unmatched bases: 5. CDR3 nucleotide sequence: TGCAGTGCTAGAGATATAGCGGGAAGGTCCTACAATGAGCAGTTCTTC. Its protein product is CSARDIAGRSYNEQFF.

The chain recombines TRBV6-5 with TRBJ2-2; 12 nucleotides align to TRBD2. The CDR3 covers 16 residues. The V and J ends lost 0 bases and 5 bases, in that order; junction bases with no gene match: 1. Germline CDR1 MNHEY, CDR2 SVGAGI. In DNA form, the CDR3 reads TGTGCCAGCAGTTACTCGGGGACTAGCGGGACCGGGGAGCTGTTTTTT. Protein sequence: CASSYSGTSGTGELFF.

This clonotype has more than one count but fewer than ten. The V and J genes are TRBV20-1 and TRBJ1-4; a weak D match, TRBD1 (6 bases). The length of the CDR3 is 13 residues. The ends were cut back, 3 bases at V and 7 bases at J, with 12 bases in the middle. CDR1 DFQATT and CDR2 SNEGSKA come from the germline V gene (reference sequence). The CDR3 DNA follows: TGCAGTGCTAGGGCGGGGGGCATTGAAAAACTGTTTTTT. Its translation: CSARAGGIEKLFF.

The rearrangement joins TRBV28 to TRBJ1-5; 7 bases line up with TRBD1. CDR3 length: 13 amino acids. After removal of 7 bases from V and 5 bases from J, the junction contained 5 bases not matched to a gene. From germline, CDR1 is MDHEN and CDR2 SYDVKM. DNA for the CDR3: TGTGCCAGCATTACAGGGGTAGATCAGCCCCAGCATTTT. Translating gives CASITGVDQPQHF.

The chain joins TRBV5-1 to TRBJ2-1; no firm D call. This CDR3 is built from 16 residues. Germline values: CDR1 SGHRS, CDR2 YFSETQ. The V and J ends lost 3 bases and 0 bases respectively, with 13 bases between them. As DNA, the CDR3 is TGCGCCAGCAGCTCGGGCACTATAGGCTCCTACAATGAGCAGTTCTTC. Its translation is CASSSGTIGSYNEQFF.

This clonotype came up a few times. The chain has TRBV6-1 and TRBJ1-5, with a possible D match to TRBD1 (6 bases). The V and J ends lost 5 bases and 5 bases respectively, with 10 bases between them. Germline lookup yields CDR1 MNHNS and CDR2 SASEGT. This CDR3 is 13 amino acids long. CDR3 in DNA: TGTGCCAGCAGTCAGAAGGGGGATCAGCCCCAGCATTTT. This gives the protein CASSQKGDQPQHF.

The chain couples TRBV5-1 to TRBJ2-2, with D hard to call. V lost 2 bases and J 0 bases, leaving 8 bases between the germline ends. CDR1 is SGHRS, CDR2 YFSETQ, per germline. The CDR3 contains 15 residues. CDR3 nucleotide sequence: TGCGCCAGCAGCTTCTCAGCGACGAACACCGGGGAGCTGTTTTTT. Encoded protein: CASSFSATNTGELFF.

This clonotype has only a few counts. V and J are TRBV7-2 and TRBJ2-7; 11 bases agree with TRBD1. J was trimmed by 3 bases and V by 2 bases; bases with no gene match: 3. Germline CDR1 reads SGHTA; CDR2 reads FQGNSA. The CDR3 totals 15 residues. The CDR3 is CASSLQGTGGYEQYF. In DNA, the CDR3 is TGTGCCAGCAGCTTACAGGGGACAGGGGGCTACGAGCAGTACTTC. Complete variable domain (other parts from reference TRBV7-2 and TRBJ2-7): GAGVSQSPSNKVTEKGKDVELRCDPISGHTALYWYRQSLGQGLEFLIYFQGNSAPDKSGLPSDRFSAERTGGSVSTLTIQRTQQEDSAVYLCASSLQGTGGYEQYFGPGTRLTVT.

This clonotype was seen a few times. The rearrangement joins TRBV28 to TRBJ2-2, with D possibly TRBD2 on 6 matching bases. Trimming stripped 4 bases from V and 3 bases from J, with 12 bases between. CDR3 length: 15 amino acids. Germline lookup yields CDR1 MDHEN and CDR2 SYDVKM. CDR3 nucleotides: TGTGCCAGCAGTTCCCCGGGAGAGTACACCGGGGAGCTGTTTTTT. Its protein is CASSSPGEYTGELFF.

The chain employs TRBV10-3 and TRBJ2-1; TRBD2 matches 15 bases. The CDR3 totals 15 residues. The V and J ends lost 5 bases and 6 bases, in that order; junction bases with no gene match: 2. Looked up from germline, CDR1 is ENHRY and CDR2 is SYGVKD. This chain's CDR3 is CAISRTSGRANEQFF. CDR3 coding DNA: TGTGCCATCAGTCGGACTAGCGGGAGGGCCAATGAGCAGTTCTTC.

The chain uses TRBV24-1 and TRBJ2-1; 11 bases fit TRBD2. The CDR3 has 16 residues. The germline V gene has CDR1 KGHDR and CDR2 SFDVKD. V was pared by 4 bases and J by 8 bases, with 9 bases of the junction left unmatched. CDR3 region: CATSDHTSGSLDEQFF. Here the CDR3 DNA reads TGTGCCACCAGTGACCATACTAGCGGGAGTTTAGATGAGCAGTTCTTC.

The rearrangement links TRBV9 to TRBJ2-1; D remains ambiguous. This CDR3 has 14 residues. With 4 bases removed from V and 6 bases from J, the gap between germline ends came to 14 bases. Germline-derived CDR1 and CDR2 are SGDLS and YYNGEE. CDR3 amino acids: CASSPRWLANEQFF. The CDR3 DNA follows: TGTGCCAGCAGCCCCCGTTGGTTGGCCAATGAGCAGTTCTTC.

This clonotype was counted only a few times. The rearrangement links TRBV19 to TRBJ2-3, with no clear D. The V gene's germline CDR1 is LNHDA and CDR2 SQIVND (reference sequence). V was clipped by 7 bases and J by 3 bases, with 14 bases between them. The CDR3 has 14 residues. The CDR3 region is CASKPTYGTDTQYF. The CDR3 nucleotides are TGTGCCAGTAAGCCCACGTACGGAACAGATACGCAGTATTTT.

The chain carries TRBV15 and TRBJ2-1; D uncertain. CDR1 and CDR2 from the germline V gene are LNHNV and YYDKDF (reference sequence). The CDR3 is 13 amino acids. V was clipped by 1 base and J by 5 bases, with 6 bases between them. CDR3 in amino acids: CATSRVRDNEQFF. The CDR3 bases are TGTGCCACCAGCAGAGTAAGAGACAATGAGCAGTTCTTC.